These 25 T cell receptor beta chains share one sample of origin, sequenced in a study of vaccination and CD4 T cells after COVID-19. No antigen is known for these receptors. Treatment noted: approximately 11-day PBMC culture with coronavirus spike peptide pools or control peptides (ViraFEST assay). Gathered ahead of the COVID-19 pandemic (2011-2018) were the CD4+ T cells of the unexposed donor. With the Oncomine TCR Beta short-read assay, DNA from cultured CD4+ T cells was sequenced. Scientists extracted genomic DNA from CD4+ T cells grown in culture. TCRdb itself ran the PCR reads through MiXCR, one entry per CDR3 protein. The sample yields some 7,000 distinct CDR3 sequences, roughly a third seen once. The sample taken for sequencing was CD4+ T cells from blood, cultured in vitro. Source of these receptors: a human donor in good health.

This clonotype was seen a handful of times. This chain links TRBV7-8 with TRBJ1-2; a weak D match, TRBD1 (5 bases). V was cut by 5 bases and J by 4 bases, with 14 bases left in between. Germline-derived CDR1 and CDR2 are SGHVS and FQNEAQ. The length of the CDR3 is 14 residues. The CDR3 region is CASSEPGTLYGYTF. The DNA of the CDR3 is TGTGCCAGCAGCGAGCCTGGGACGCTCTATGGCTACACCTTC.

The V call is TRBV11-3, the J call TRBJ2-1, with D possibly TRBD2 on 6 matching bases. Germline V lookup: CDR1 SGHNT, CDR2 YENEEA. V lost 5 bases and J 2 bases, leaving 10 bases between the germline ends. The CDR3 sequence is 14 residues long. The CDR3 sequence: CASSLGGAYNEQFF. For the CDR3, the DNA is TGTGCCAGCAGCCTTGGCGGGGCCTACAATGAGCAGTTCTTC.

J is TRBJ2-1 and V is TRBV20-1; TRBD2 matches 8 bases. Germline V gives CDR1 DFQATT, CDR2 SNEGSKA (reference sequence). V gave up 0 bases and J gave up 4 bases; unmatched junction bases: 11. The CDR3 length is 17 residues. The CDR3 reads CSARDPFGAGVYNEQFF. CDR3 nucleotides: TGCAGTGCTAGAGATCCCTTCGGAGCGGGGGTTTACAATGAGCAGTTCTTC.

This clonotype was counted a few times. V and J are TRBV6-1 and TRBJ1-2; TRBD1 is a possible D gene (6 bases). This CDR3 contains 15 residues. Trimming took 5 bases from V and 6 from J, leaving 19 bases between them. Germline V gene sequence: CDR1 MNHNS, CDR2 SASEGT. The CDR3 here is CASSPLGFGGDGYTF. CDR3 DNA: TGTGCCAGCAGTCCCCTGGGGTTCGGGGGCGATGGCTACACCTTC.

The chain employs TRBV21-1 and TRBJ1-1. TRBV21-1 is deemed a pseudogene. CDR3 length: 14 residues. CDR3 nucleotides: TGTGCCAGCAGCAAAGCCACCAAAGACACTGAAGCTTTCTTT. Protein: CASSKATKDTEAFF.

The CDR3 here is CAWRPNPAGELFF. The DNA of the CDR3 is TGTGCCTGGAGGCCCAATCCGGCCGGGGAGCTGTTTTTT. The genes are TRBV30 and TRBJ2-2; no firm D call. Germline V lookup: CDR1 GTSNPN, CDR2 SVGIG (reference sequence). There are 13 residues in the CDR3. The ends were cut back, 3 bases at V and 6 bases at J, with 11 bases in the middle.

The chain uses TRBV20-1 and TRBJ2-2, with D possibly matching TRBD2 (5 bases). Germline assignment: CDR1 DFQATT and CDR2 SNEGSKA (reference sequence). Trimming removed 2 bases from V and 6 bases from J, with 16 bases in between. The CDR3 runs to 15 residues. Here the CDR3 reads CSARLVDGISGELFF. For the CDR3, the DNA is TGCAGTGCTAGACTCGTTGACGGGATCTCCGGGGAGCTGTTTTTT.

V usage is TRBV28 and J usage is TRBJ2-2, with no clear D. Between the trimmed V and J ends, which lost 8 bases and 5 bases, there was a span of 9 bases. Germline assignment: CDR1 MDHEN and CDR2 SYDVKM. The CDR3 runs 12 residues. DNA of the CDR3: TGTGCCAGCTACCGTGGGACCGGGGAGCTGTTTTTT. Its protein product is CASYRGTGELFF.

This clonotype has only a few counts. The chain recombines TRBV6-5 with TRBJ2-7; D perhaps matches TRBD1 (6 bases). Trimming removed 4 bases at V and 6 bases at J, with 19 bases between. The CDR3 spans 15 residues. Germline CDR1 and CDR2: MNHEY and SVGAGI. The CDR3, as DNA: TGTGCCAGCAGTTCTATGACAGGAATAACCTCCGAGCAGTACTTC. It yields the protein CASSSMTGITSEQYF.

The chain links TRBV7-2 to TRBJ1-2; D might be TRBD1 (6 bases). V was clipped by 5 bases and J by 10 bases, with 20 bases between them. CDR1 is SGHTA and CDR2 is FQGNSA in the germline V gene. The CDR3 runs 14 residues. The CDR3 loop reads CASSTRQDWANYTF. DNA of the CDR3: TGTGCCAGCAGCACCCGACAGGACTGGGCCAACTACACCTTC.

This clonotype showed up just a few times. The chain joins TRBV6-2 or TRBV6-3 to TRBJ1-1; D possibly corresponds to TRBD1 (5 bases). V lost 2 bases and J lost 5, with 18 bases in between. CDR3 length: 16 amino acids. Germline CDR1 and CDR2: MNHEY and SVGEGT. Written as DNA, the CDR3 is TGTGCCAGCAGTTACCACCCTTCCGGGGGATGGACTGAAGCTTTCTTT. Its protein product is CASSYHPSGGWTEAFF.

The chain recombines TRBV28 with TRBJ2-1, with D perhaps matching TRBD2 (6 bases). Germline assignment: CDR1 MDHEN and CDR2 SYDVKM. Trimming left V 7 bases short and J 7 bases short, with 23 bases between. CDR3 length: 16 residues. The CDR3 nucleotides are TGTGCCAGCACCCTAGAGGCGGGATGGCTTCGGAATGAGCAGTTCTTC. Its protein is CASTLEAGWLRNEQFF.

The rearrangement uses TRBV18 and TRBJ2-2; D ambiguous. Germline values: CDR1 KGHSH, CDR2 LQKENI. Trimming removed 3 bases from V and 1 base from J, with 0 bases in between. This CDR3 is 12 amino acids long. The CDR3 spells CASSPNTGELFF. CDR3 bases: TGTGCCAGCTCACCGAACACCGGGGAGCTGTTTTTT.

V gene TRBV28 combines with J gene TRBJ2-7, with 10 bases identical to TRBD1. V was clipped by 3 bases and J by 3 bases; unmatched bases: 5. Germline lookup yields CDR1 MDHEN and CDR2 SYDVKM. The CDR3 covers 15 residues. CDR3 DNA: TGTGCCAGCAGTTTTGGGACAGGGGACTACTACGAGCAGTACTTC. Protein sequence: CASSFGTGDYYEQYF.

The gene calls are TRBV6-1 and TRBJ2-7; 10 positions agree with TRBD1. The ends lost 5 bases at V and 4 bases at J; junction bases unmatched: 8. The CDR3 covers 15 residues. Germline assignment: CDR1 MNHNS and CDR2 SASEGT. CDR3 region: CASSPPGQGLYEQYF. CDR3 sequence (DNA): TGTGCCAGCAGTCCCCCGGGACAGGGGTTGTACGAGCAGTACTTC.

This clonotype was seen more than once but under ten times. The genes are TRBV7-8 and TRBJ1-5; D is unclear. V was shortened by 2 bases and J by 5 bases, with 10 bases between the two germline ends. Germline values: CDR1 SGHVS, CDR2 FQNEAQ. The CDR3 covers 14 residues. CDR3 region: CASSLRSEYQPQHF. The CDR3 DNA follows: TGTGCCAGCAGCTTAAGGTCGGAATATCAGCCCCAGCATTTT.

CDR3 DNA sequence: TGCAGTGCTAGGGACACGGGACAGAACACTGAAGCTTTCTTT. Residues: CSARDTGQNTEAFF. This chain uses TRBV20-1 with TRBJ1-1, with a tentative D call TRBD1 (6 bases). Germline assignment: CDR1 DFQATT and CDR2 SNEGSKA (reference sequence). V was clipped by 3 bases and J by 1 base, with 12 bases between them. This CDR3 spans 14 amino acids.

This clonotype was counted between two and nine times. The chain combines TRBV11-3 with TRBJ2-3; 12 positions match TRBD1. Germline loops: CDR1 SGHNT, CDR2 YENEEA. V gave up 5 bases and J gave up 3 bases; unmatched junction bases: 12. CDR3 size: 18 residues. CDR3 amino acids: CASSPSGTGGAGTDTQYF. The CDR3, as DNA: TGTGCCAGCAGCCCTTCCGGGACAGGGGGCGCGGGGACAGATACGCAGTATTTT.

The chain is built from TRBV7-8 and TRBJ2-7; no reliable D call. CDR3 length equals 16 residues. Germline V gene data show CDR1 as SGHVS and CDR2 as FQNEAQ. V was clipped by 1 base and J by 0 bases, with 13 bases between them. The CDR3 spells CASSLGSRGDSYEQYF. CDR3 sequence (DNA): TGTGCCAGCAGCTTAGGCTCAAGAGGTGACTCCTACGAGCAGTACTTC. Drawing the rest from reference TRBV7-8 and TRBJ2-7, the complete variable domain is GAGVSQSPRYKVAKRGQDVALRCDPISGHVSLFWYQQALGQGPEFLTYFQNEAQLDKSGLPSDRFFAERPEGSVSTLKIQRTQQEDSAVYLCASSLGSRGDSYEQYFGPGTRLTVT.

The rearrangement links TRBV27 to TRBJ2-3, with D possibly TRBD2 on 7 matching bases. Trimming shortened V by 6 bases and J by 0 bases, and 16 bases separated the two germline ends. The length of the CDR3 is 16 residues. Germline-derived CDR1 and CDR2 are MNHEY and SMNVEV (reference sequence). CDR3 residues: CASSPGGQTSTDTQYF. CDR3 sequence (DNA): TGTGCCAGCAGCCCGGGGGGCCAAACCAGCACAGATACGCAGTATTTT.

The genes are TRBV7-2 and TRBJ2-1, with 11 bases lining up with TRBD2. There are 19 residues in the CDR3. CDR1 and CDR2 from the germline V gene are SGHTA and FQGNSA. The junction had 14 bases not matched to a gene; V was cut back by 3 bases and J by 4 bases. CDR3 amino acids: CASSFDQLAGVIRYNEQFF. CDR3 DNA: TGTGCCAGCAGCTTCGATCAACTAGCGGGAGTGATTCGGTACAATGAGCAGTTCTTC.

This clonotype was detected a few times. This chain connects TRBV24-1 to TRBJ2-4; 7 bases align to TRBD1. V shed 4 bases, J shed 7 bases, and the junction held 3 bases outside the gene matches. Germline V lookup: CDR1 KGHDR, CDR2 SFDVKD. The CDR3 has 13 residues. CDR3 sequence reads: CATSDPGQNIQYF. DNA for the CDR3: TGTGCCACCAGTGACCCGGGACAGAACATTCAGTACTTC.

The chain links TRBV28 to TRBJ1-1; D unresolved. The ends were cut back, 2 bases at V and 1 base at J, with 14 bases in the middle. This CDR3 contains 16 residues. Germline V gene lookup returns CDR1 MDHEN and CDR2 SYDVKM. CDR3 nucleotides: TGTGCCAGCAGTTTAATCCGGATGCCAGCGAACACTGAAGCTTTCTTT. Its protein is CASSLIRMPANTEAFF. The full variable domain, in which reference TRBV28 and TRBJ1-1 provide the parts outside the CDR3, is DVKVTQSSRYLVKRTGEKVFLECVQDMDHENMFWYRQDPGLGLRLIYFSYDVKMKEKGDIPEGYSVSREKKERFSLILESASTNQTSMYLCASSLIRMPANTEAFFGQGTRLTVV.

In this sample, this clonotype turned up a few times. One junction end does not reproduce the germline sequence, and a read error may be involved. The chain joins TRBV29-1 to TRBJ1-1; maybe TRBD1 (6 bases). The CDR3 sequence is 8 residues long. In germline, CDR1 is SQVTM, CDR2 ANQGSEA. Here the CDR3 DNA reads TGCAGCGTGGGACCGGGACACTTT. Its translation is CSVGPGHF.

The DNA for the CDR3 is TGCGCCAGCAGCCCGCCTAGCGGGAGGGCCCAAGAGACCCAGTACTTC. Translating it yields CASSPPSGRAQETQYF. This rearrangement joins TRBV5-1 to TRBJ2-5; the match to TRBD2 covers 12 bases. Germline CDR1 reads SGHRS; CDR2 reads YFSETQ. The CDR3 length is 16 residues. J gave up 1 base and V 4 bases, and 5 bases lay outside the gene matches.